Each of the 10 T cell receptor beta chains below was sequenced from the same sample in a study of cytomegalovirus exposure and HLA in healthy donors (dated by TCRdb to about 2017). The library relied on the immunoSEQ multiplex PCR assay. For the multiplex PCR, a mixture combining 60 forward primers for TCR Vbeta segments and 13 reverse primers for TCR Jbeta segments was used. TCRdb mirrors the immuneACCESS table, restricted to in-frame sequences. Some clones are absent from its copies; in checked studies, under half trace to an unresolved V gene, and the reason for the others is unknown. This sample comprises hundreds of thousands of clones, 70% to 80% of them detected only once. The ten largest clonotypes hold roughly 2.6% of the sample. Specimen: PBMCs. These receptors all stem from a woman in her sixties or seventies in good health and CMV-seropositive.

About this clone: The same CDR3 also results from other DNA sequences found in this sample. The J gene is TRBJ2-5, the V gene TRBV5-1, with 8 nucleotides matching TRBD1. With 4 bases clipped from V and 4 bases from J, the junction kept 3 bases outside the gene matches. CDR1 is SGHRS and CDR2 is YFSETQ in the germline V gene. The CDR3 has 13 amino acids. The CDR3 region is CASSPGQGETQYF. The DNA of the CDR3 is TGCGCCAGCAGCCCAGGACAGGGAGAGACCCAGTACTTC.

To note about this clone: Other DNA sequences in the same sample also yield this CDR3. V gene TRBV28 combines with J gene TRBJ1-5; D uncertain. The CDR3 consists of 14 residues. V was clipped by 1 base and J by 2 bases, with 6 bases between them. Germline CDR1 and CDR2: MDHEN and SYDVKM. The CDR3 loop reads CASSLLSGNQPQHF. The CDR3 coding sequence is TGTGCCAGCAGTTTATTGAGCGGCAATCAGCCCCAGCATTTT.

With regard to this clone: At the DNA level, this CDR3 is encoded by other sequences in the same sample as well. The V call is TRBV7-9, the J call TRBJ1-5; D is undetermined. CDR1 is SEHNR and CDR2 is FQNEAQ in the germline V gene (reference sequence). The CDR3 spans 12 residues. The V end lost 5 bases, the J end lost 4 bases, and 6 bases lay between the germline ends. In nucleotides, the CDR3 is TGTGCCAGCAGCCCCTTAAATCAGCCCCAGCATTTT. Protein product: CASSPLNQPQHF.

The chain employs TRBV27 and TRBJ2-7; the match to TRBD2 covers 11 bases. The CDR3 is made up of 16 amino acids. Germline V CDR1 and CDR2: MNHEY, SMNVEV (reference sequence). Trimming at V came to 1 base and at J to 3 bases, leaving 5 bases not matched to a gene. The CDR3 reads CASSLLVAGGLYEQYF. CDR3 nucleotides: TGTGCCAGCAGTTTATTAGTAGCGGGAGGGCTCTACGAGCAGTACTTC.

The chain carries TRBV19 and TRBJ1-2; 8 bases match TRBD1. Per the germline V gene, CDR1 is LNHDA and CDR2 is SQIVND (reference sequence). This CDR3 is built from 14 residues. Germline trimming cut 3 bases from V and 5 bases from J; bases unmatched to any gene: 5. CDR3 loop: CASSITGTGYGYTF. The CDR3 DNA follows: TGTGCCAGTAGTATCACCGGGACAGGTTATGGCTACACCTTC.

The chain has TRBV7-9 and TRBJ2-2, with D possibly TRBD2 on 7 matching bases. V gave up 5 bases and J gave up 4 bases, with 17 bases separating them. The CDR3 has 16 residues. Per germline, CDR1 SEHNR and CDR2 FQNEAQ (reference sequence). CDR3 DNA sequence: TGTGCCAGCAGCCGCGCGCGGGGGCCCGGCACCGGGGAGCTGTTTTTT. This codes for CASSRARGPGTGELFF.

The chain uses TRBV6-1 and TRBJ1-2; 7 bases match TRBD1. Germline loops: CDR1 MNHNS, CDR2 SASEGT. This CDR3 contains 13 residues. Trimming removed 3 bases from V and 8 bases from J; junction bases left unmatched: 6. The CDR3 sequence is CASSEVDRDGYTF. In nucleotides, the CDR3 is TGTGCCAGCAGTGAGGTAGACAGGGACGGCTACACCTTC.

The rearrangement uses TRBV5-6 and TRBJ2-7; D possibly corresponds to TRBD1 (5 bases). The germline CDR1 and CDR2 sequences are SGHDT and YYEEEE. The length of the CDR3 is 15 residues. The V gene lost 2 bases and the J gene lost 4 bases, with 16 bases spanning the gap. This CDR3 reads CASSFLTSDTYEQYF. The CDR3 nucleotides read TGTGCCAGCAGCTTTTTGACATCGGACACTTACGAGCAGTACTTC.

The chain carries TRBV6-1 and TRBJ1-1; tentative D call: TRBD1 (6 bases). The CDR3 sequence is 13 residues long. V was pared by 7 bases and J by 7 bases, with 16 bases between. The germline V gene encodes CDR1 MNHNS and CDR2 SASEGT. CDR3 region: CASTEGGYGEAFF. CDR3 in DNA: TGTGCCAGCACCGAGGGGGGGTATGGTGAAGCTTTCTTT.

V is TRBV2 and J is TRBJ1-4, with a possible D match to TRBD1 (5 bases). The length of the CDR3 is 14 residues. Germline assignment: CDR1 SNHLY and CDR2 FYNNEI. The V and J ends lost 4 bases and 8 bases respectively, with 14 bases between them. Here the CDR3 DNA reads TGTGCCAGCAGTGGCCGGACGGCAGGGGAAAAACTGTTTTTT. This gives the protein CASSGRTAGEKLFF.